This T cell receptor (beta chain) appears in the sequencing data of a study of T cell changes during pregnancy in multiple sclerosis. TCRdb's table, derived via immunoSEQ multiplex PCR, lists solely in-frame clones and lacks some. Found here are 64,000 or so clones, 96% of them singletons; the top ten hold approximately 2.3%. Germline lookup yields CDR1 LNHDA and CDR2 SQIVND (reference sequence). The V gene end was trimmed by 8 bases and the J gene end by 0 bases; junction bases not matched to a gene: 4. CDR3 size: 15 residues. This sequence was found in a female donor with multiple sclerosis, enrolled in a pregnancy study. Specimen: CD8+ T cells from peripheral blood mononuclear cells, collected after pregnancy. This chain links TRBV19 with TRBJ2-6, with 7 nucleotides matching TRBD1. The CDR3 reads CASGDSFSGANVLTF. The CDR3 DNA follows: TGTGCCAGTGGGGACAGTTTCTCTGGGGCCAACGTCCTGACTTTC.